Listed here is a single T cell receptor beta chain. This clonotype has a handful of counts. The antigen it recognizes is unknown. The record has no base qualities; no much larger clone is one base away. The data are from a study of T cells in Graves' hyperthyroidism and ophthalmopathy (dated by TCRdb to about 2019). With respect to the entire study: Peripheral blood was collected at initial diagnosis, before any treatment. The study also compared thyroid tissue and blood T-cell repertoires from over 5 Graves' hyperthyroidism patients. An independent validation cohort of some 18 hyperthyroidism patients and 17 patients who later progressed to ophthalmopathy tested prospective prediction of ophthalmopathy. A discovery cohort of about a hundred patients, 43 with Graves' ophthalmopathy and 57 with stable Graves' hyperthyroidism, was used to find distinguishing TCR V-J signatures. After blood sampling, hyperthyroidism patients were treated with methimazole at a starting dose of 30 mg daily, and ophthalmopathy patients were treated with high-dose intravenous methylprednisolone. According to the paper, TCR Vbeta CDR3 sequencing was carried out on about 140 peripheral blood samples, which came from fewer than 50 ophthalmopathy, 75 to 80 hyperthyroidism and approximately 17 progressor patients. For training and testing, the 100 or so patients in the discovery cohort were randomly divided in a 7:3 ratio.

The TCR beta CDR3 regions were amplified from the RNA transcripts. For the first round of RT-PCR on the TCR CDR3, the HTBI primer set was used together with the Qiagen OneStep RT-PCR kit. Libraries were constructed in a second round of multiplex PCR, after which size selection and purification were performed. Sequencing of the libraries was done on an Illumina HiSeq2000 using paired-end 100 bp reads. The source study handled its data this way. SOAPnuke was used to process the raw data, throwing out any read that contained adapters or uncalled bases, had a mean Phred below 15, or lacked an exact constant-primer or identifier match. High-quality paired reads were merged with COPE v1.2.5, and unique nucleotide sequences were defined as clonotypes. MiTCR v1.1 was used to align clonotypes to the IMGT TRBV, TRBD and TRBJ reference segments. Only V-J combinations with frequency above 0.0001, covering about 99% of repertoires, were analysed. The TCS score was defined as the ratio of F50 (clonal expansion) to E x V (chaos), calculated using BLOSUM62-based TCRdist between CDR3 peptides within each V-J. Welch's t-statistics and random forest reduced 500 to 650 V-J features to 10 to 15, which were used in a naive Bayes classifier (R e1071). TCRdb itself trimmed the public reads at Q25 with fastp, ran MiXCR and retained productive beta chains. Identical CDR3 protein sequences are pooled into one entry, listed with their most common genes and DNA. Here the V and J calls rest on TCRdb's processing, not on the authors' analysis. The sample yields fewer than 600,000 distinct CDR3 sequences; about 15% were counted once. Clones ranked in the top ten supply under 20% of the sample.

From the germline V gene, CDR1 is MNHNS and CDR2 is SASEGT. The CDR3 goes from the cysteine to the phenylalanine over 21 residues. CDR3 DNA only is kept here, 63 bases in frame from base 1. The junction shows trimming of 5 bases on V and 5 bases on J, and the gene matches do not reach 20 bases of it. Results and caveats for the whole study, not just this receptor: A 13 V-J signature model separated ophthalmopathy from stable hyperthyroidism, with nearly 90% sensitivity and roughly 81% specificity in cross-validation and 80%/75% in testing. No statistical method was used to set the sample size in advance, and investigators knew the group allocation. During validation, the model predicted progression to ophthalmopathy a median of approximately 6.5 months ahead of onset, with almost 71% sensitivity and around 72% specificity. Most expanded thyroid clonotypes (frequency above 0.001) were also detected in blood, a finding suggesting that blood repertoires may reflect thyroid immune responses.

Stable Graves' hyperthyroidism was defined as the absence of progression to ophthalmopathy over 18 months of follow-up. Hyperthyroidism patients were newly diagnosed, with disease duration under 2 months, and aged 18 to 65 years. The study excluded patients with uncontrolled infections, other autoimmune diseases, pregnancy or lactation. Diagnoses relied on clinical symptoms, serum thyroxine and TRAb, thyroid ultrasound and orbital computed tomography. PBMCs were separated from roughly 10 ml of fresh peripheral blood using Ficoll-Paque density gradient centrifugation. Trizol reagent was used to extract total RNA, and RNA quality was then checked on an Agilent 2100 Bioanalyzer.

The chain couples TRBV6-1 to TRBJ2-2, with TRBD2 identical over 13 junction bases. The source is a woman younger than 35 with Graves' hyperthyroidism. Sample: blood. The DNA sequence is given as TGTGCCAGCAGTACCCTACTAGCGGGAGGGACCCCAGGAAGATATACCGGGGAGCTGTTTTTT. It codes for CASSTLLAGGTPGRYTGELFF.